These 13 T cell receptor beta chains were all obtained from the same sample, sequenced in a study of OX40 agonist ivuxolimab in advanced cancers. Sequenced by immunoSEQ multiplex PCR; TCRdb stores in-frame clones only, minus some. The table shows about 76,000 clones, with around nine tenths occurring only once. The source was CD4+ or CD8+ T cells sorted from blood, collected in a trial of the OX40 agonist ivuxolimab. These receptors all come from an adult with an advanced solid tumor such as melanoma, head and neck, liver or kidney cancer.

V is TRBV5-1 and J is TRBJ2-2, with 9 nucleotides matching TRBD1. Per the germline V gene, CDR1 is SGHRS and CDR2 is YFSETQ. After removal of 4 bases from V and 5 bases from J, the junction contained 9 bases not matched to a gene. The CDR3 has 16 amino acids. The DNA of the CDR3 is TGCGCCAGCAGCGGAGCCGGGACAGGGAATACCGGGGAGCTGTTTTTT. Its protein product is CASSGAGTGNTGELFF. The variable domain in full, completed from reference TRBV5-1 and TRBJ2-2, reads KAGVTQTPRYLIKTRGQQVTLSCSPISGHRSVSWYQQTPGQGLQFLFEYFSETQRNKGNFPGRFSGRQFSNSRSEMNVSTLELGDSALYLCASSGAGTGNTGELFFGEGSRLTVL.

The gene calls are TRBV7-7 and TRBJ2-1; 16 positions match TRBD2. The CDR3 length is 15 residues. CDR1 is SSHAT and CDR2 is FNYEAQ in the germline V gene (reference sequence). V lost 4 bases, J lost 10 bases, and 4 bases stayed unmatched. The CDR3 reads CASSSGLAGGQEQFF. CDR3 bases: TGTGCCAGCAGCTCGGGACTAGCGGGGGGGCAAGAGCAGTTCTTC.

This chain links TRBV27 with TRBJ2-4; D may be TRBD1 or TRBD2 (6 bases each). The germline V gene encodes CDR1 MNHEY and CDR2 SMNVEV (reference sequence). CDR3 size: 15 residues. Trimming pared 6 bases from V and 6 bases from J, leaving 18 bases between. CDR3 residues: CASSGSGTTLNIQYF. In DNA form, the CDR3 reads TGTGCCAGCAGCGGGAGTGGGACAACCTTAAACATTCAGTACTTC.

V is TRBV7-9 and J is TRBJ1-2; D call uncertain. The CDR3 is made up of 13 amino acids. Per germline, CDR1 SEHNR and CDR2 FQNEAQ (reference sequence). Between the trimmed V and J ends, which lost 5 bases and 0 bases, there was a span of 7 bases. The CDR3 DNA sequence: TGTGCCAGCAGCCCCCCAGCTAACTATGGCTACACCTTC. Translating gives CASSPPANYGYTF. The variable domain in full, with the rest retrieved from reference TRBV7-9 and TRBJ1-2, is DTGVSQNPRHKITKRGQNVTFRCDPISEHNRLYWYRQTLGQGPEFLTYFQNEAQLEKSRLLSDRFSAERPKGSFSTLEIQRTEQGDSAMYLCASSPPANYGYTFGSGTRLTVV.

This clone showed up just a few times. The chain uses TRBV4-2 and TRBJ1-2; D might be TRBD1 (5 bases). Germline V gives CDR1 LGHNA, CDR2 YNFKEQ. This CDR3 spans 14 amino acids. The V end lost 3 bases, the J end lost 2 bases, and 10 bases lay between the germline ends. The CDR3 loop reads CASSQAGPNYGYTF. As DNA, the CDR3 is TGTGCCAGCAGCCAGGCGGGACCGAACTATGGCTACACCTTC.

The chain links TRBV7-2 to TRBJ2-5, with unresolved D. The CDR3 length is 11 residues. In germline, CDR1 is SGHTA, CDR2 FQGNSA. Trimming took 3 bases from V and 4 from J, leaving 3 bases between them. The CDR3 region has the DNA TGTGCCAGCAGCTTTGGAGAGACCCAGTACTTC. Translating it yields CASSFGETQYF. The whole variable domain, filled in from reference TRBV7-2 and TRBJ2-5, reads GAGVSQSPSNKVTEKGKDVELRCDPISGHTALYWYRQSLGQGLEFLIYFQGNSAPDKSGLPSDRFSAERTGGSVSTLTIQRTQQEDSAVYLCASSFGETQYFGPGTRLLVL.

V is TRBV5-4 and J is TRBJ1-1; maybe TRBD1 (6 bases). The CDR3 has 15 residues. In germline, CDR1 is SGHNT, CDR2 YYREEE (reference sequence). Trimming pared 2 bases from V and 3 bases from J, leaving 14 bases between. Here the CDR3 reads CASSFQGSFDTEAFF. The CDR3 nucleotides are TGTGCCAGCAGCTTTCAGGGGAGTTTTGACACTGAAGCTTTCTTT.

This clone has a single count. The genes are TRBV6-5 and TRBJ2-7; TRBD1 is a possible D gene (5 bases). This CDR3 region has 14 residues. Germline assignment: CDR1 MNHEY and CDR2 SVGAGI. The V end lost 0 bases, the J end lost 4 bases, and 10 bases lay between the germline ends. The chain's CDR3 is CASSYSQGAYEQYV. The CDR3 bases are TGTGCCAGCAGTTACTCGCAAGGGGCGTACGAGCAGTACGTC.

The J gene is TRBJ2-1, the V gene TRBV5-1, with TRBD1 identical over 7 bases. Losses at the gene ends were 4 bases for V and 8 bases for J; bases not matched to a gene: 6. This CDR3 is built from 13 residues. Germline CDR1 and CDR2: SGHRS and YFSETQ. CDR3 nucleotides: TGCGCCAGCAGCCGAGACAGGGCGGATGAGCAGTTCTTC. It encodes CASSRDRADEQFF.

V usage is TRBV2 and J usage is TRBJ1-5; D gene uncertain. This CDR3 is 13 amino acids long. CDR1 SNHLY and CDR2 FYNNEI come from the germline V gene. V lost 0 bases to trimming and J lost 8 bases, with 8 bases between them. For the CDR3, the DNA is TGTGCCAGCAGTGAAGCCCCATGGGAGCCCCAGCATTTT. Translation gives CASSEAPWEPQHF.

The CDR3 nucleotides read TGTGCCAGCAGTTATTCGGATACGCAGTATTTT. It is translated as CASSYSDTQYF. The chain carries TRBV5-6 and TRBJ2-3; D call uncertain. From germline, CDR1 is SGHDT and CDR2 YYEEEE. This CDR3 contains 11 residues. Trimming pared 5 bases from V and 6 bases from J, leaving 7 bases between.

V is TRBV7-2 and J is TRBJ1-5; the match to TRBD1 covers 7 bases. CDR3 length: 14 residues. V lost 4 bases, J lost 7 bases, and 7 bases stayed unmatched. Germline assignment: CDR1 SGHTA and CDR2 FQGNSA. CDR3 amino acids: CASSSGQLTQPQHF. The DNA of the CDR3 is TGTGCCAGCAGCTCGGGACAGTTGACCCAGCCCCAGCATTTT. Drawing the rest from reference TRBV7-2 and TRBJ1-5, the complete variable domain is GAGVSQSPSNKVTEKGKDVELRCDPISGHTALYWYRQSLGQGLEFLIYFQGNSAPDKSGLPSDRFSAERTGGSVSTLTIQRTQQEDSAVYLCASSSGQLTQPQHFGDGTRLSIL.

The count of this clone is one. In nucleotides, the CDR3 is TGTGCCAGCAGTTCACGAACCGGGACAGTGGAGACCCAGTACTTC. Amino acid sequence: CASSSRTGTVETQYF. This chain uses TRBV27 with TRBJ2-5, with 7 bases identical to TRBD1. Germline V CDR1 and CDR2: MNHEY, SMNVEV (reference sequence). The length of the CDR3 is 15 residues. The ends lost 4 bases at V and 5 bases at J; junction bases unmatched: 10.